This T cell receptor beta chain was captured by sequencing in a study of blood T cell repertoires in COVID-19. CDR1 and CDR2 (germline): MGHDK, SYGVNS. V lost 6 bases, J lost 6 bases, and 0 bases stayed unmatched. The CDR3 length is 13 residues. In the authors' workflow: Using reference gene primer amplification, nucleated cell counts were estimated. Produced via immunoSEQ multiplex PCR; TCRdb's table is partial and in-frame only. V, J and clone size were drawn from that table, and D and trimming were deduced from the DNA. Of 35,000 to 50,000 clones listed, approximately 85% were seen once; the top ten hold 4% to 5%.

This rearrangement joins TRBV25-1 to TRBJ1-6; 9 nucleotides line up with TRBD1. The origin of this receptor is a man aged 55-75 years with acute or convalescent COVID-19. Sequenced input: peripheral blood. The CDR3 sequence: CASRDRGNSPLHF. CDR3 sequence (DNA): TGTGCCAGCAGGGACAGGGGTAATTCACCCCTCCACTTT.